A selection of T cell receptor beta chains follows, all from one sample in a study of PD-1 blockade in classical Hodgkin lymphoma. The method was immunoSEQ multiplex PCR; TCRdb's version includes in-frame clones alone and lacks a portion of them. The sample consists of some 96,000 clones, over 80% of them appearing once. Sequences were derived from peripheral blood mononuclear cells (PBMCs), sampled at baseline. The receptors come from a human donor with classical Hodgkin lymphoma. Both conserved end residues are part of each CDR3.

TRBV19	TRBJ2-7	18	CASSTRIGRVETSYEQYF
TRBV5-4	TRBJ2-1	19	CASSLGIRTLAGGPNEQFF
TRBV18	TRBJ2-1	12	CASSPRSNEQFF
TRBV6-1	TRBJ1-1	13	CASSFGTNTEAFF
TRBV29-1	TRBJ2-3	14	CSVGLGQGPDTQYF
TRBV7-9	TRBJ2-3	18	CASSLGILAGASTDTQYF
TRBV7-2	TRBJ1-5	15	CASSSNRGPDQPQHF
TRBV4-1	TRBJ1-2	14	CASSQWDREHGYTF
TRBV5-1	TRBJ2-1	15	CASSSDPTSDSEQFF
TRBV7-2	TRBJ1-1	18	CASSFPMGTGGRGTEAFF
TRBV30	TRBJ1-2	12	CAWSMGNYGYTF
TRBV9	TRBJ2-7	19	CASSVATRDRLAETYEQYF
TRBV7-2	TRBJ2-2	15	CASSLRLANTGELFF
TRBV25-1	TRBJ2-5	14	CASSEGTGFETQYF
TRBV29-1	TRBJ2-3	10	CSVGTDTQYF
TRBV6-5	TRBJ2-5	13	CASRSTMEETQYF
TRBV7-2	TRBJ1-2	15	CASSSTGLANYGYTF
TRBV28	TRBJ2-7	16	CASRGQGHGRTYEQYF
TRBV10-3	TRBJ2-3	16	CAIRVRLAGGTDTQYF
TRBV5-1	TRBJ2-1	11	CASSPDYEQFF
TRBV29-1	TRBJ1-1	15	CSVYFGDRAQAEAFF
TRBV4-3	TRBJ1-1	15	CASSQEPSPNTEAFF
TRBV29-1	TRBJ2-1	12	CSGGQPDGEQFF
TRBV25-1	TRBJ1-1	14	CASSETGWRTEAFF
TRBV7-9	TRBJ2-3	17	CASSLRRSLDPGDTQYF
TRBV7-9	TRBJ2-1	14	CASSADRVNDEQFF
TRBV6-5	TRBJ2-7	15	CASSPRSGSVYEQYF
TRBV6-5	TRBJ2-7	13	CASSPRAGGEQYF
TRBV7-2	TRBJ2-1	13	CASSLGAANEQFF
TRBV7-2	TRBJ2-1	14	CASSPSAAGYEQFF
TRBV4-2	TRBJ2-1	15	CASSQASGDYNEQFF
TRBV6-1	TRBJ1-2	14	CASSENRGRVGYTF
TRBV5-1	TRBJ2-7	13	CASSLIGGYEQYF
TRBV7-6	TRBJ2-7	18	CASSLADGSGSVSYEQYF
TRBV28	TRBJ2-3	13	CASSLGLGDTQYF
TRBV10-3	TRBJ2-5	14	CAISKTANQETQYF
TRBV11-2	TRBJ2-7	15	CASSPTGTGSHEQYF
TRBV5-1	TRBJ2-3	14	CASNAVSSTDTQYF
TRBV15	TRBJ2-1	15	CATSGIAGDYNEQFF
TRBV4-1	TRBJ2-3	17	CASSQAPEGQGIDTQYF